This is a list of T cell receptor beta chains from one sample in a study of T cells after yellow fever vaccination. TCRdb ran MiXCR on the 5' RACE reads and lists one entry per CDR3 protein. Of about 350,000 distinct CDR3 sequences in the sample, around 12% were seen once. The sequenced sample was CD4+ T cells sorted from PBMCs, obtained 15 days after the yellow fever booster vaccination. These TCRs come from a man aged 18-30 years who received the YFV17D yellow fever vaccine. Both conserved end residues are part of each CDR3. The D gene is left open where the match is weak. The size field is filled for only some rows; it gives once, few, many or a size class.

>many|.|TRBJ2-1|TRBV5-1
TGCGCCAGCAGCTTGATGGGCCAGGGTACCTACAATGAGCAGTTCTTC
CASSLMGQGTYNEQFF
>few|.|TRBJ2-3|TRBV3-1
TGTGCCAGCAGCTCCCTAGGCTCAGATACGCAGTATTTT
CASSSLGSDTQYF
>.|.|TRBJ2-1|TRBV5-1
TGCGCCAGCAGCTGGACCCGGTTGTCGACCTACAATGAGCAGTTCTTC
CASSWTRLSTYNEQFF
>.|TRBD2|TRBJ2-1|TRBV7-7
TGTGCTAGCAGCAGACTAGCGGGGGGAAGCAATGAGCAGTTCTTC
CASSRLAGGSNEQFF
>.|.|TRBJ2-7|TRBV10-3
TGTGCCATCAGTGAGTCGGGCCTTTCGGCGGACGAGCAGTACTTC
CAISESGLSADEQYF
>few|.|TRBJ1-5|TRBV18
TGTGCCAGCTCACACTCTGGGGGGCAGGTGGGTCAGCCCCAGCATTTT
CASSHSGGQVGQPQHF
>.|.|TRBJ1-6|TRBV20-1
TGCAGTGCTAGGGGTCGGGGCGCCTGGGGGTCACCCCTCCACTTT
CSARGRGAWGSPLHF
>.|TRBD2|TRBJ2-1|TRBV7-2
TGTGCCAGCACCCGGGGTAGCGGGAGCTCCTACAATGAGCAGTTCTTC
CASTRGSGSSYNEQFF
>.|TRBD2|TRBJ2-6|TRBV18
TGTGCCAGCTCACCGACTAGCGGGGGGCCTCCCTCTGGGGCCAACGTCCTGACTTTC
CASSPTSGGPPSGANVLTF
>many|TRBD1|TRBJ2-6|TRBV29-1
TGCAGCGCCGGGACAGCAAGAATTTCTGGGGCCAACGTCCTGACTTTC
CSAGTARISGANVLTF
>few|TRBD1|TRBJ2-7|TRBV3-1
TGTGCCAGCAGCCGAGCCGGGGCAGGGGGATCGTACGAGCAGTACTTC
CASSRAGAGGSYEQYF
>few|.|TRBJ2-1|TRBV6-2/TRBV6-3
TGTGCCAGCAGTTACAGGACTGTTTCCTACAATGAGCAGTTCTTC
CASSYRTVSYNEQFF
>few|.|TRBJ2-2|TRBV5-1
TGCGCCAGCAGCTTACAACAGGAGCCAGACACCGGGGAGCTGTTTTTT
CASSLQQEPDTGELFF
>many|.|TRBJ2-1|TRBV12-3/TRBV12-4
TGTGCCAGCGCCCCAGGGCGCGATGAGCAGTTCTTC
CASAPGRDEQFF
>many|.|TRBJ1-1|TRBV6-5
TGTGCCAGCAGAAGGGGGGCCACTGAAGCTTTCTTT
CASRRGATEAFF
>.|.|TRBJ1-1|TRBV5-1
TGCGCCAGCAGCTTGGGCTTGTCTGAAGCTTTCTTT
CASSLGLSEAFF
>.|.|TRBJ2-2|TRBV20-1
TGCAGTGCTAGTAACCGGGCTAACACCGGGGAGCTGTTTTTT
CSASNRANTGELFF
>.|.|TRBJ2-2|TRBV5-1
TGCGCCAGCAGCTGGGGGAGAGATAACACCGGGGAGCTGTTTTTT
CASSWGRDNTGELFF
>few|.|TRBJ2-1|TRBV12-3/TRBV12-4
TGTGCCAGCAGTTTCTCCGATTACTACAATGAGCAGTTCTTC
CASSFSDYYNEQFF
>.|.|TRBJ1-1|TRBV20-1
TGCAGTGCTGTAAAACCCTGGGCGGTGAACACTGAAGCTTTCTTT
CSAVKPWAVNTEAFF
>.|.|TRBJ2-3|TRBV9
TGTGCCAGCAGCGTAGAAACGTATACAGATACGCAGTATTTT
CASSVETYTDTQYF
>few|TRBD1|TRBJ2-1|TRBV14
TGTGCCAGCAGCCTGACCATGGACAGGGAGCAGTTCTTC
CASSLTMDREQFF
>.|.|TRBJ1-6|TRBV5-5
TGTGCCAGCAGCTTGATGGATAATTCACCCCTCCACTTT
CASSLMDNSPLHF
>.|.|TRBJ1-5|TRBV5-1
TGCGCCAGCAGCTTGGGGGCAGGACGGGATCAGCCCCAGCATTTT
CASSLGAGRDQPQHF
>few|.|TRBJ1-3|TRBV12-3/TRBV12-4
TGTGCCAGCATTAAGGACAACACCTCTGGAAACACCATATATTTT
CASIKDNTSGNTIYF
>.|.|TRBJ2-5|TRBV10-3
TGTGCCATCAGTGACCCCCGGTCCTACCCCAGGGAGACCCAGTACTTC
CAISDPRSYPRETQYF
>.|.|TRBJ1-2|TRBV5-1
TGCGCCAGCAGCCCGGACCGACGGCGGATTTATGGCTACACCTTC
CASSPDRRRIYGYTF
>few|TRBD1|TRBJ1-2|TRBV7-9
TGTGCCAGCAGCGCTTACCGGGACAGGCGGTTGGCTAACTATGGCTACACCTTC
CASSAYRDRRLANYGYTF
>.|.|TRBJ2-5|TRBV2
TGTGCCAGCAGTGGGGGTGGTTTGACCCGCCACTCATTC
CASSGGGLTRHSF
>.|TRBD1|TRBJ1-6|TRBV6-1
TGTGCCAGCATCGGGACAGCGACTCCACCCCTCCACTTT
CASIGTATPPLHF
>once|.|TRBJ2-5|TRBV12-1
TGTGCCAGCAGCCACAACCTGGGCCCGAAGTCGGCCCAGTACTTC
CASSHNLGPKSAQYF
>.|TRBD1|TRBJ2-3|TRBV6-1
TGTGCCAGCAGAATACCTCAGGGGGCCAGGGATACGCAGTATTTT
CASRIPQGARDTQYF
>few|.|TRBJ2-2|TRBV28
TGTGCCAGCAGTTCCCCCGCCTGGGACACCGGGGAGCTGTTTTTT
CASSSPAWDTGELFF
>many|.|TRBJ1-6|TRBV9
TGTGCCAGCAGCGTAGAAGGGGGCTATAATTCACCCCTCCACTTT
CASSVEGGYNSPLHF
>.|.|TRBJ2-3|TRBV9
TGTGCCAGCAGCGTAGTTGGGAGCACAGATACGCAGTATTTT
CASSVVGSTDTQYF
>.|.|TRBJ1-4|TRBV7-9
TGTGCCAGCAGCTTAATCGGAGGCGGTTTCGGCGAAAAACTGTTTTTT
CASSLIGGGFGEKLFF
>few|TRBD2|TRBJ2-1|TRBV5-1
TGCGCCAGCAGCTTAAACGGGGGGGATTACAATGAGCAGTTCTTC
CASSLNGGDYNEQFF
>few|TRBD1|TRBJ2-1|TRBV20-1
TGCAGTGCTAGAGATCCCCGGACAGGGTTCAATGAGCAGTTCTTC
CSARDPRTGFNEQFF
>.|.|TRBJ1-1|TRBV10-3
TGTGCCATCAGGGGGACTCTAGGGGCTGAAGCTTTCTTT
CAIRGTLGAEAFF
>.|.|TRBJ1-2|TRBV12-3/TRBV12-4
TGTGCCAGCAGTTTAGCGGAAGAGAACTATGGCTACACCTTC
CASSLAEENYGYTF
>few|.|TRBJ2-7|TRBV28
TGTGCCAGCAGCAACCGTGGACGGAGCCTCTCCTACGAGCAGTACTTC
CASSNRGRSLSYEQYF
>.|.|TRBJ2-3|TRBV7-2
TGTGCCAGCAGCTTAGGCCCCGGTGATACGCAGTATTTT
CASSLGPGDTQYF
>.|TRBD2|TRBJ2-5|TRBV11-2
TGTGCCAGCAGCCCTAGAATTAGCGGGGGGTACCAAGAGACCCAGTACTTC
CASSPRISGGYQETQYF
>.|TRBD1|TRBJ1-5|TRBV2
TGTGCCAGCAAGGGGACAGGGGGCAGCCAGCCCCAGCATTTT
CASKGTGGSQPQHF
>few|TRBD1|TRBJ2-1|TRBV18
TGTGCCAGCTCACCAGGGACAGGGAACAAAGATGAGCAGTTCTTC
CASSPGTGNKDEQFF
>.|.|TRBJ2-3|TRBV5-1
TGCGCCAGCGGCCCCTGGATCGCGGGTTCGCAGTATTTT
CASGPWIAGSQYF
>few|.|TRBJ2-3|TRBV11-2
TGTGCCAGCAGCTTTTTAGAGAGGTACACAGATACGCAGTATTTT
CASSFLERYTDTQYF
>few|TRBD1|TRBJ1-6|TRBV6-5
TGTGCCAGCAGTAAATCCCCGGGACAGGGCAATTCACCCCTCCACTTT
CASSKSPGQGNSPLHF
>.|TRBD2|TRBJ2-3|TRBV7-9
TGTGCCAGCAGCCAAAGTCGGGGGGTAAAAGGTGCAGATACGCAGTATTTT
CASSQSRGVKGADTQYF
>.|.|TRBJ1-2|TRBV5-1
TGCGCCAGCAGCTTGGGGGCAGGGTCTGGCTACACCTTC
CASSLGAGSGYTF
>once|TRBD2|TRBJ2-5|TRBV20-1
TGCAGTGCTTTTTATACCGGGGGGGCAGAGACCCAGTACTTC
CSAFYTGGAETQYF
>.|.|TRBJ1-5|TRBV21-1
TGTGCCAGCAGCCCGTCTCAATGGGGAAATCAGCCCCAGCATTTT
CASSPSQWGNQPQHF
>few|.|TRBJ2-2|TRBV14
TGTGCCAGCAGCCAAGACGGAACGGACAGCTTAAACACCGGGGAGCTGTTTTTT
CASSQDGTDSLNTGELFF
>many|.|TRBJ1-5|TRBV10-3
TGTGCCATCAGTGAGCCGGGGGCGGACAATCAGCCCCAGCATTTT
CAISEPGADNQPQHF
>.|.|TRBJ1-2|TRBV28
TGTGCCAGCAATAGTGGTGTCTACGGAAATGGCTACACCTTC
CASNSGVYGNGYTF